This T cell receptor beta chain was captured by sequencing in a study of blood T cell repertoires in COVID-19. As for the study in general: Donors in the United States, Italy and Spain gave samples during acute or convalescent COVID-19. Sample material is recorded as cDNA or gDNA derived from T cells, B-cell-depleted T cells, or PBMCs.

CDR1 is MDHEN, CDR2 SYDVKM, per germline. This CDR3 contains 15 residues. V lost 6 bases, J lost 9 bases, and 12 bases stayed unmatched. Authors' analysis steps: From reference gene primer amplification, estimates of nucleated cell counts were derived. Sequenced by immunoSEQ multiplex PCR; TCRdb stores in-frame clones only, minus some. D and trimming were read from the DNA, whereas the V and J calls and clone size are those reported in that table. Here the sample spans approximately 150,000 clones, approximately 82% being singletons. The chain combines TRBV28 with TRBJ1-5, with 9 nucleotides matching TRBD1. Sequences were obtained from peripheral blood. The receptor was isolated from a man aged 55 to 69 with active or convalescent COVID-19. CDR3 in amino acids: CASRQGAHRPSPQHF. In DNA form, the CDR3 reads TGTGCCAGCAGACAGGGGGCTCACCGGCCGTCGCCCCAGCATTTT.